This TCR beta chain was recovered during a study of T cells in Graves' hyperthyroidism and ophthalmopathy. Researchers took RNA transcripts and amplified the TCR beta CDR3 regions from them. With the HTBI primer set, the TCR CDR3 went through a first round of RT-PCR. TCRdb redid the calling of the multiplex PCR reads with MiXCR, one entry per CDR3 protein. Here the sample spans over 500,000 distinct CDR3 sequences, approximately 16% being singletons. The CDR3 runs 15 residues. Germline V lookup: CDR1 MNHEY, CDR2 SMNVEV (reference sequence). The junction had 6 bases not matched to a gene; V was cut back by 6 bases and J by 0 bases. The table lists this clonotype with many counts.

This chain links TRBV27 with TRBJ2-7; 9 bases fit TRBD1. What was sequenced was blood. This receptor was identified in a woman under 40 with Graves' ophthalmopathy. The CDR3 protein is CASSETGGASYEQYF. In DNA, the CDR3 is TGTGCCAGCAGCGAAACAGGGGGCGCCTCCTACGAGCAGTACTTC.